What follows is one T cell receptor (beta chain) and its context. Scientists sequenced DNA from unsorted PBMC on ten immunoSEQ deep assay plates. Clones were sequenced by immunoSEQ multiplex PCR, and TCRdb holds only the in-frame ones, with some missing. The repertoire holds about 560,000 clones, roughly four fifths seen once, with approximately 12% in the top ten. The data are from a study of shared clonotypes between healthy human individuals. In the study overall: Sampling drew on donors who were a couple of women and a few men aged 18 to 49.

Germline V CDR1 and CDR2: SGDLS, YYNGEE. This CDR3 region has 16 residues. V was trimmed by 0 bases and J by 1 base, leaving 13 bases between them. All participating donors were Caucasian adults from Nashville, Tennessee. This TCR was recovered from a woman between 35 and 50 years old in good health. Some clones in this sample may be carry-over from other donors' samples. Sequenced: PBMCs. This rearrangement joins TRBV9 to TRBJ2-5; D perhaps matches TRBD2 (5 bases). The CDR3 sequence: CASSVGGSQVQETQYF. Here the CDR3 DNA reads TGTGCCAGCAGCGTAGGAGGGAGCCAGGTCCAAGAGACCCAGTACTTC.